The 13 T cell receptor beta chains presented below share a single source sample, sequenced in a study of vaccination effects on CD4 cells after COVID-19. The antigens for these receptors are not known. CD4+ T cells were isolated after roughly nine days of culture. Assay: immunoSEQ multiplex PCR; the TCRdb copy retains only in-frame clones and omits some. The sample has tens of thousands of clones; approximately 77% are singletons. The source was CD4+ T cells from PBMCs cultured without peptide, collected before COVID-19 vaccination. These receptor sequences come from a human donor who received a COVID-19 vaccine.

The chain carries TRBV6-5 and TRBJ2-7; TRBD1 agrees at 7 bases. Trimming at V came to 8 bases and at J to 6 bases, leaving 7 bases not matched to a gene. Germline V CDR1 and CDR2: MNHEY, SVGAGI. This CDR3 spans 12 amino acids. The CDR3 is CASRDRAGEQYV. The CDR3 DNA reads TGTGCCAGCCGCGACAGGGCGGGCGAGCAGTACGTC.

This sequence joins TRBV28 and TRBJ1-1; D unresolved. V lost 1 base, J lost 7 bases, and 10 bases lay in between. In germline, CDR1 is MDHEN, CDR2 SYDVKM. This CDR3 comprises 13 residues. Here the CDR3 DNA reads TGTGCCAGCAGTTTATACCGAGCCCGTGAAGCTTTCTTT. Encoded protein: CASSLYRAREAFF.

The chain has TRBV19 and TRBJ1-2; D gene uncertain. CDR3 length equals 14 residues. Trimming pared 7 bases from V and 7 bases from J, leaving 19 bases between. CDR1 LNHDA and CDR2 SQIVND come from the germline V gene (reference sequence). The CDR3 loop is CASTPLRGSGGYTF. As DNA, the CDR3 is TGTGCCAGTACCCCACTTCGAGGGTCTGGTGGCTACACCTTC.

The V gene is TRBV5-4, the J gene TRBJ2-1; TRBD2 matches 12 bases. CDR1 is SGHNT and CDR2 is YYREEE in the germline V gene (reference sequence). Trimming cost V 4 bases and J 0 bases; bases outside gene matches: 5. The CDR3 consists of 17 residues. CDR3 in DNA: TGTGCCAGCAGCAAACTAGCGGGGGGTAACTCCTACAATGAGCAGTTCTTC. Its protein product is CASSKLAGGNSYNEQFF.

V is TRBV6-5 and J is TRBJ1-5, with D unclear. Germline assignment: CDR1 MNHEY and CDR2 SVGAGI. The CDR3 is 11 amino acids. V lost 6 bases to trimming and J lost 4 bases, with 4 bases between them. The CDR3 spells CASSGNQPQHF. CDR3 nucleotides: TGTGCCAGCAGCGGGAATCAGCCCCAGCATTTT.

A word on this clone: The same CDR3 arises from other DNA sequences in this sample as well. The gene calls are TRBV7-3 and TRBJ2-3; 11 bases fit TRBD2. Germline V gives CDR1 SGHTA, CDR2 FQGTGA. Trimming took 3 bases from V and 1 from J; bases not matched to a gene: 0. The CDR3 is 15 residues long. CDR3 loop: CASSLGLAGTDTQYF. The CDR3 DNA follows: TGTGCCAGCAGCTTGGGACTAGCGGGCACAGATACGCAGTATTTT.

The gene calls are TRBV10-2 and TRBJ1-1; no clear D. Germline values: CDR1 WSHSY, CDR2 SAAADI. The CDR3 totals 14 residues. V was shortened by 6 bases and J by 4 bases, with 15 bases between the two germline ends. The CDR3 protein is CASRGTRESTEAFF. For the CDR3, the DNA is TGCGCCAGCAGGGGCACAAGGGAAAGCACTGAAGCTTTCTTT.

This clone was observed a handful of times. The chain employs TRBV30 and TRBJ2-3; 7 bases line up with TRBD1. The CDR3 is made up of 13 amino acids. The junction had 2 bases not matched to a gene; V was cut back by 3 bases and J by 2 bases. Looked up from germline, CDR1 is GTSNPN and CDR2 is SVGIG (reference sequence). CDR3 nucleotides: TGTGCCTGGAGGGGACAGCCCACAGATACGCAGTATTTT. Amino acid sequence: CAWRGQPTDTQYF.

V gene TRBV2 combines with J gene TRBJ2-7; D might be TRBD2 (6 bases). The V end was cut by 5 bases, the J end by 4 bases, with 15 bases between. The CDR3 runs 14 residues. Germline V CDR1 and CDR2: SNHLY, FYNNEI. The CDR3 coding sequence is TGTGCCAGCAGTCCCTGGATTAGCGGTTACGAGCAGTACGTC. It is translated as CASSPWISGYEQYV.

This rearrangement joins TRBV4-3 to TRBJ2-1; D perhaps matches TRBD1 (5 bases). V lost 2 bases and J lost 4, with 12 bases in between. The CDR3 spans 15 residues. Per the germline V gene, CDR1 is LGHNA and CDR2 is YSLEER. The CDR3 region is CASSQQGPPYNEQFF. CDR3 nucleotide sequence: TGCGCCAGCAGCCAACAGGGCCCGCCATACAATGAGCAGTTCTTC.

Only a few counts were recorded for this clone. Additional DNA sequences in this sample encode the identical CDR3. The J gene is TRBJ1-5, the V gene TRBV3-1 (or the pseudogene TRBV3-2); D gene uncertain. The CDR3 totals 12 residues. V was cut by 1 base and J by 7 bases, with 5 bases left in between. The germline gives CDR1 LGHDT, CDR2 YNNKEL (reference sequence). CDR3 in amino acids: CASSQGGQPQHF. CDR3 DNA: TGTGCCAGCAGCCAAGGGGGACAGCCCCAGCATTTT.

The chain is built from TRBV29-1 and TRBJ2-1; D possibly uses TRBD1 or TRBD2 (5 bases each). The germline V gene has CDR1 SQVTM and CDR2 ANQGSEA. The CDR3 totals 16 residues. Trimming shortened V by 1 base and J by 9 bases, and 22 bases separated the two germline ends. The CDR3 coding sequence is TGCAGCGTTGAAGGCCCCGGGACCGGGCTTCGTGGTGAGCAGTTCTTC. It specifies CSVEGPGTGLRGEQFF.

This chain connects TRBV5-8 to TRBJ1-2; D unresolved. CDR1 and CDR2 (germline): SGHTS, YDEGEE. The CDR3 runs 15 residues. The ends were cut back, 4 bases at V and 8 bases at J, with 21 bases in the middle. The CDR3 loop reads CASSLWRVGSGGYTF. The CDR3 region has the DNA TGTGCCAGCAGCCTTTGGAGGGTCGGCTCCGGGGGCTACACCTTC. Complete variable domain (other parts from reference TRBV5-8 and TRBJ1-2): EAGVTQSPTHLIKTRGQQATLRCSPISGHTSVYWYQQALGLGLQFLLWYDEGEERNRGNFPPRFSGRQFPNYSSELNVNALELEDSALYLCASSLWRVGSGGYTFGSGTRLTVV.